What follows are 9 T cell receptor beta chains derived from one specimen sequenced in a study of cytomegalovirus exposure and HLA in healthy donors. Both 60 Vbeta primers and 13 Jbeta primers went into the PCR. TCRdb keeps only in-frame clones here, not all; method: immunoSEQ multiplex PCR. This table has some 160,000 clones, 80% to 85% appearing once. The specimen was PBMCs. These receptors all stem from a man younger than 35 in good health and CMV-seronegative.

This rearrangement joins TRBV27 to TRBJ2-3; D ambiguous. In germline, CDR1 is MNHEY, CDR2 SMNVEV (reference sequence). Deletions cut 5 bases from V and 5 bases from J, with 17 bases between. The CDR3 loop spans 15 amino acids. The CDR3: CASSPTQPTGDTQYF. As DNA, the CDR3 is TGTGCCAGCAGTCCGACTCAGCCGACGGGAGATACGCAGTATTTT.

The chain links TRBV7-9 to TRBJ2-2, with 11 bases fitting TRBD1. Germline CDR1 reads SEHNR; CDR2 reads FQNEAQ (reference sequence). This CDR3 has 16 residues. With V trimmed by 5 bases and J by 5 bases, 7 bases remained unmatched. The CDR3 is CASSATGQGGTGELFF. The CDR3 coding sequence is TGTGCCAGCAGCGCTACGGGACAGGGGGGAACCGGGGAGCTGTTTTTT. Based on the CDR3 plus reference TRBV7-9 and TRBJ2-2, the full variable domain is DTGVSQNPRHKITKRGQNVTFRCDPISEHNRLYWYRQTLGQGPEFLTYFQNEAQLEKSRLLSDRFSAERPKGSFSTLEIQRTEQGDSAMYLCASSATGQGGTGELFFGEGSRLTVL.

The chain joins TRBV6-1 to TRBJ1-2; D is unresolved. Trimming removed 2 bases from V and 4 bases from J, with 11 bases in between. Germline V gene sequence: CDR1 MNHNS, CDR2 SASEGT. The CDR3 contains 14 residues. CDR3 loop: CASSESGQSYGYTF. CDR3 sequence (DNA): TGTGCCAGCAGTGAAAGTGGGCAGTCCTATGGCTACACCTTC.

The gene calls are TRBV6-1 and TRBJ2-7; TRBD2 agrees at 9 bases. Per germline, CDR1 MNHNS and CDR2 SASEGT. This CDR3 region has 15 residues. The V and J ends lost 0 bases and 3 bases, in that order; junction bases with no gene match: 3. This CDR3 is CASSEAVTSGYEQYF. The CDR3 bases are TGTGCCAGCAGTGAAGCGGTGACTAGCGGCTACGAGCAGTACTTC.

There are a few counts of this clone. Written as DNA, the CDR3 is TGTGCCAGCAGCCGCGGACAGGGGTCCCCCTACGAGCAGTACTTC. Translated, it gives CASSRGQGSPYEQYF. This chain uses TRBV7-2 with TRBJ2-7; 9 bases line up with TRBD1. The germline CDR1 and CDR2 sequences are SGHTA and FQGNSA. This CDR3 has 15 amino acids. V lost 5 bases to trimming and J lost 2 bases; unmatched junction nucleotides: 7.

The chain uses TRBV11-2 and TRBJ1-3, with 7 positions matching TRBD1. The CDR3 runs 16 residues. V lost 5 bases to trimming and J lost 0 bases; unmatched junction nucleotides: 7. Germline V gene lookup returns CDR1 SGHAT and CDR2 FQNNGV. The CDR3 DNA is TGTGCCAGCAGCCCGAGGACAGGACTCTCTGGAAACACCATATATTTT. Translating gives CASSPRTGLSGNTIYF.

The chain links TRBV2 to TRBJ1-3; tentative D call: TRBD1 (6 bases). V lost 3 bases to trimming and J lost 1 base, with 10 bases between them. This CDR3 is 15 amino acids long. Germline CDR1 SNHLY, CDR2 FYNNEI. In nucleotides, the CDR3 is TGTGCCAGCAGTGACGGACAGACTTCTGGAAACACCATATATTTT. It codes for CASSDGQTSGNTIYF.

V is TRBV18 and J is TRBJ1-1; tentative D call: TRBD1 (5 bases). Trimming took 3 bases from V and 7 from J, leaving 12 bases between them. CDR1 is KGHSH and CDR2 is LQKENI in the germline V gene. CDR3 length: 13 residues. CDR3 nucleotides: TGTGCCAGCTCACCTCTGGGGGACTTTGAAGCTTTCTTT. It translates to CASSPLGDFEAFF. The full variable domain, with the rest looked up from reference TRBV18 and TRBJ1-1, is NAGVMQNPRHLVRRRGQEARLRCSPMKGHSHVYWYRQLPEEGLKFMVYLQKENIIDESGMPKERFSAEFPKEGPSILRIQQVVRGDSAAYFCASSPLGDFEAFFGQGTRLTVV.

The chain joins TRBV21-1 to TRBJ2-1; the table gives TRBD1 as D, unverified against the DNA. TRBV21-1 is designated a pseudogene. There are 16 residues in the CDR3. DNA of the CDR3: TGTGCCAGCAGCACCCGGGACAGGGGGCAAGACAATGAGCAGTTCTTC. Its protein product is CASSTRDRGQDNEQFF.